This TCR beta chain was sequenced in a study of T cells in Graves' hyperthyroidism and ophthalmopathy. V lost 5 bases, J lost 3 bases, and 16 bases lay in between. The CDR3 is 15 residues long. Germline V gene lookup returns CDR1 MNHNS and CDR2 SASEGT. This clonotype was seen once. What it recognizes is unknown. The study's findings and limits: Most clonotypes expanded in thyroid above 0.001 were likewise present in blood.

A patient was excluded if there was uncontrolled infection, other autoimmune disease, pregnancy or lactation. The TCR beta CDR3 regions underwent amplification using RNA transcripts as the source. First-round RT-PCR with HTBI primers amplified the TCR CDR3 region. MiXCR, run by TCRdb on the multiplex PCR reads, gives a single entry per CDR3 protein. The sample includes roughly 500,000 distinct CDR3 sequences, around 22% of them seen just once. The sample was blood. V is TRBV6-1 and J is TRBJ2-5; weak D call: TRBD1 (6 bases). The source is a woman aged 25 to 39 with Graves' ophthalmopathy. CDR3 DNA: TGTGCCAGCAGTCCCGTCGGGACACCAAAAGAGACCCAGTACTTC. Translating it yields CASSPVGTPKETQYF.